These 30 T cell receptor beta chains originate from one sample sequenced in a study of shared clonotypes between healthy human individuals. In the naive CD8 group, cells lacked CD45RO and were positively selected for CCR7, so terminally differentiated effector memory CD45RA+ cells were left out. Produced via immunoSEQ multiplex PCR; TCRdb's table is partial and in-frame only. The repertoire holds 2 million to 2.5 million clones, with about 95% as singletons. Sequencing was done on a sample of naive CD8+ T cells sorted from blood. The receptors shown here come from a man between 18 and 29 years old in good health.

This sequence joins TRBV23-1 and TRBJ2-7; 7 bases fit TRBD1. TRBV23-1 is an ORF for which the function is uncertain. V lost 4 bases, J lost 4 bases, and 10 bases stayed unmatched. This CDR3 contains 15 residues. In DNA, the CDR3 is TGCGCCAGCAGTCCGTACAGGGACAGAGAATACGAGCAGTACTTC. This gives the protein CASSPYRDREYEQYF.

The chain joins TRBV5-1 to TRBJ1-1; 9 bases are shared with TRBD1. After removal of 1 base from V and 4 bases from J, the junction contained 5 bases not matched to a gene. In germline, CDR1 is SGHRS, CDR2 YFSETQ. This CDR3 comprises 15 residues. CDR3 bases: TGCGCCAGCAGCTTGTCGACAGGGGGGCCCACTGAAGCTTTCTTT. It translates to CASSLSTGGPTEAFF.

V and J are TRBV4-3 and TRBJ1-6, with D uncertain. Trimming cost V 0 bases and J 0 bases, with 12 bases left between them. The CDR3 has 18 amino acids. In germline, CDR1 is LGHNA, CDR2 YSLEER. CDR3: CASSQESPESSYNSPLHF. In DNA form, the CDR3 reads TGCGCCAGCAGCCAAGAAAGCCCGGAGAGCTCCTATAATTCACCCCTCCACTTT.

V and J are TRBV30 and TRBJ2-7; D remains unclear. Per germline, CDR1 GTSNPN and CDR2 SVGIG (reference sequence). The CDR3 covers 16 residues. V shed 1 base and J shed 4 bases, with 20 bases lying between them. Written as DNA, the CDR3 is TGTGCCTGGAGTGGTCTCGGGCTCAACCTTGGGTACGAGCAGTACTTC. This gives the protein CAWSGLGLNLGYEQYF.

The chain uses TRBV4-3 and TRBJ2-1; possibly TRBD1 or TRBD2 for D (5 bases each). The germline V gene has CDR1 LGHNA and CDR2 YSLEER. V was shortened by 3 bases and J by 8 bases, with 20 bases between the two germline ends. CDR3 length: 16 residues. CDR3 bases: TGCGCCAGCAGCCACGGGTGGGGGACCGTCGAAGATGAGCAGTTCTTC. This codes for CASSHGWGTVEDEQFF.

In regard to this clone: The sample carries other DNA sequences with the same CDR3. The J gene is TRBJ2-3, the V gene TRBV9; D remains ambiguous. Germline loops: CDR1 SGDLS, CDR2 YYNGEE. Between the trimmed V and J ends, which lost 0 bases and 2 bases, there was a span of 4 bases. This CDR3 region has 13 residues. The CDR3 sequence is CASSVGATDTQYF. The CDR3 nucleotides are TGTGCCAGCAGCGTAGGGGCCACAGATACGCAGTATTTT.

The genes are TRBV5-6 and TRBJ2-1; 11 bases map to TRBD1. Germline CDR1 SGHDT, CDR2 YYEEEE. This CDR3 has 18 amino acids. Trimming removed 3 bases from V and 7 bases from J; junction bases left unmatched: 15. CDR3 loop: CASSWGQGGSGDLNEQFF. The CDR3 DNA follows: TGTGCCAGCAGCTGGGGACAGGGGGGTAGCGGGGACCTGAATGAGCAGTTCTTC. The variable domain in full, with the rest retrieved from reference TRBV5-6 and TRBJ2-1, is DAGVTQSPTHLIKTRGQQVTLRCSPKSGHDTVSWYQQALGQGPQFIFQYYEEEERQRGNFPDRFSGHQFPNYSSELNVNALLLGDSALYLCASSWGQGGSGDLNEQFFGPGTRLTVL.

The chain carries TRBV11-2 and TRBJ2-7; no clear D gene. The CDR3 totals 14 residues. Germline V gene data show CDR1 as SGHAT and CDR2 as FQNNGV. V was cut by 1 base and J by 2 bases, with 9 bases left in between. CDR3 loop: CASSLGDETYEQYF. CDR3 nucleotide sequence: TGTGCCAGCAGCTTAGGTGACGAGACCTACGAGCAGTACTTC.

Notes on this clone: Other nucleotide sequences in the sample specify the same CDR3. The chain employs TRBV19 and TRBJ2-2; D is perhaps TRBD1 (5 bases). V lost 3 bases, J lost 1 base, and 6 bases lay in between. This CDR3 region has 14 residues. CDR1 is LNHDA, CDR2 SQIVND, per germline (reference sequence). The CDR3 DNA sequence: TGTGCCAGTAGTATCGGACAGAACACCGGGGAGCTGTTTTTT. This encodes CASSIGQNTGELFF.

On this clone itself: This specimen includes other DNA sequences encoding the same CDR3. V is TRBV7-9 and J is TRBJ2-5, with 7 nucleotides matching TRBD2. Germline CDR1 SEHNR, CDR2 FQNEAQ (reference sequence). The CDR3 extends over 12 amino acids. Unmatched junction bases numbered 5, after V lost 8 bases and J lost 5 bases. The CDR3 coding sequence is TGTGCCAGCCGGGGGGATCAGGAGACCCAGTACTTC. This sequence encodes CASRGDQETQYF.

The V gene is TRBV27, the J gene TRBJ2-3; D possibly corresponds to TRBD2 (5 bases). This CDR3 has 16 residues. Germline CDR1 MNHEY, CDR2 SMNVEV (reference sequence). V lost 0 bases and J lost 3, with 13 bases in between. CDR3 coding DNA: TGTGCCAGCAGTTTATCGATCGGGATAGGGACAGATACGCAGTATTTT. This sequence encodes CASSLSIGIGTDTQYF.

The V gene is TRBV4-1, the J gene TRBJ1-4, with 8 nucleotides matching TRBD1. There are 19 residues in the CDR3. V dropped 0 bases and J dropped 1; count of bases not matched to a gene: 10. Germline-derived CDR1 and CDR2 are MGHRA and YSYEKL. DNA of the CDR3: TGCGCCAGCAGCCAAGATCCGGCAGGGGGCCGGGGAACTAATGAAAAACTGTTTTTT. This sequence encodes CASSQDPAGGRGTNEKLFF.

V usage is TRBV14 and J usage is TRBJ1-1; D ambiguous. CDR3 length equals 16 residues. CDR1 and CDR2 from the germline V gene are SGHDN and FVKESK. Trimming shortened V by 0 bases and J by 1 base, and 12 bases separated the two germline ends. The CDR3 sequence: CASSQDRGRGNTEAFF. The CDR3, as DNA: TGTGCCAGCAGCCAAGATCGAGGTCGGGGGAACACTGAAGCTTTCTTT.

In DNA form, the CDR3 reads TGTGCCAGCAGCGTGGCTGCAGCCAACACCGGGGAGCTGTTTTTT. As protein: CASSVAAANTGELFF. This chain links TRBV9 with TRBJ2-2; D is uncertain. The CDR3 sequence is 15 residues long. The ends were cut back, 2 bases at V and 2 bases at J, with 10 bases in the middle. The germline V gene has CDR1 SGDLS and CDR2 YYNGEE.

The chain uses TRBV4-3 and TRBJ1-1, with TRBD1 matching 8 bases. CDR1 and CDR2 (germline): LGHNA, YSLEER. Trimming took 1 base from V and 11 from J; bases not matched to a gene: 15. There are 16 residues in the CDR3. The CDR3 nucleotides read TGCGCCAGCAGCCAAGGTATACAGGGGGGCCGCGGGATGGCTTTCTTT. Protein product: CASSQGIQGGRGMAFF.

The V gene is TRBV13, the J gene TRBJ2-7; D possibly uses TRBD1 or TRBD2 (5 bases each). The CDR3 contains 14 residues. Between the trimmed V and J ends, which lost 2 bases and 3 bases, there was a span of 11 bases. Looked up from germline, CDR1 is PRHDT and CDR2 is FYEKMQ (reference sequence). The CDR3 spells CASSLRWDVYEQYF. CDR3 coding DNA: TGTGCCAGCAGCTTACGCTGGGACGTCTACGAGCAGTACTTC.

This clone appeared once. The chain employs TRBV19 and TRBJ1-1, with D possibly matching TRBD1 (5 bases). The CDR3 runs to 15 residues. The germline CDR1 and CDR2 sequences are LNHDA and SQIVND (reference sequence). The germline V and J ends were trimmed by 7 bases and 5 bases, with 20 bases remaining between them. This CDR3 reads CASTLMGHLETEAFF. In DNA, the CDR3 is TGTGCCAGTACCCTCATGGGGCATCTGGAAACTGAAGCTTTCTTT.

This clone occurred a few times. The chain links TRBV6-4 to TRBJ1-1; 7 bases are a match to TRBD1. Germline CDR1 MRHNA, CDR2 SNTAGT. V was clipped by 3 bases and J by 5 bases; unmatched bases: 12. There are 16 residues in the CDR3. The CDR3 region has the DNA TGTGCCAGCAGTGAGTGGGCAGGGGGTAGAATAACTGAAGCTTTCTTT. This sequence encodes CASSEWAGGRITEAFF.

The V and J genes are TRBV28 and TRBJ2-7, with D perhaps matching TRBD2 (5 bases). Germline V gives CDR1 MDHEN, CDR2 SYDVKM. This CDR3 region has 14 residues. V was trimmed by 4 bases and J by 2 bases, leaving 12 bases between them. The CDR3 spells CASSSLERTYEQYF. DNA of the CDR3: TGTGCCAGCAGTTCGCTAGAGCGGACCTACGAGCAGTACTTC.

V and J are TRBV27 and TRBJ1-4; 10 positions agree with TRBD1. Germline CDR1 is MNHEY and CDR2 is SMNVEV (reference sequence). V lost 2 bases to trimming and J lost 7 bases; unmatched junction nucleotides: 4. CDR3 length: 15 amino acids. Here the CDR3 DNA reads TGTGCCAGCAGTTTAATGGGACAGGGGTCTGAAAAACTGTTTTTT. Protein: CASSLMGQGSEKLFF. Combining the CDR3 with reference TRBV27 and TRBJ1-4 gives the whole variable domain EAQVTQNPRYLITVTGKKLTVTCSQNMNHEYMSWYRQDPGLGLRQIYYSMNVEVTDKGDVPEGYKVSRKEKRNFPLILESPSPNQTSLYFCASSLMGQGSEKLFFGSGTQLSVL.

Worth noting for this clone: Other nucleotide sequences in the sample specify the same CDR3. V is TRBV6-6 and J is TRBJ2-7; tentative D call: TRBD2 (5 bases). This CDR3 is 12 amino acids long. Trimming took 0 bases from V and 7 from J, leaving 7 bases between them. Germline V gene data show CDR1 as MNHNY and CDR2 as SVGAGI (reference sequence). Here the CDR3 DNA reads TGTGCCAGCAGTTACTCCTCGGGGGAGCAGTACTTC. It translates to CASSYSSGEQYF.

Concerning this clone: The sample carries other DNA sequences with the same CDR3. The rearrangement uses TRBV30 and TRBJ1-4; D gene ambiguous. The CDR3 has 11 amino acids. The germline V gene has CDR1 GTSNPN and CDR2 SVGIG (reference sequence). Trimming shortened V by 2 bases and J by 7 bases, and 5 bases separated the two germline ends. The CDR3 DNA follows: TGTGCCTGGAGTAGAGGTGAAAAACTGTTTTTT. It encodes CAWSRGEKLFF.

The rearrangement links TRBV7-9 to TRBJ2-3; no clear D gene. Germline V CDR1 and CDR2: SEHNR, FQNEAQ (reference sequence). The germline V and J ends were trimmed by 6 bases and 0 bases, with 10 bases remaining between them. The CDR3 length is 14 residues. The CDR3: CASSSKTSTDTQYF. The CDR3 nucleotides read TGTGCCAGCAGTTCAAAAACTAGCACAGATACGCAGTATTTT.

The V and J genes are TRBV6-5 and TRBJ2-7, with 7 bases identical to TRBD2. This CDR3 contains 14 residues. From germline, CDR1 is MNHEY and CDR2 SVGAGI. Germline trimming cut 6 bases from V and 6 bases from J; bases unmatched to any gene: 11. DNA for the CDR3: TGTGCCAGCAGGGCTTACGGGGGGACGAGCGAGCAGTACTTC. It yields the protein CASRAYGGTSEQYF.

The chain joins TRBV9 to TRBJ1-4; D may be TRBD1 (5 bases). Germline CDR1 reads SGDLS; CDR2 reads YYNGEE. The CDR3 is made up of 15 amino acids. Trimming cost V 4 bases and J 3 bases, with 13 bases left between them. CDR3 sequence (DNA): TGTGCCAGCAGCCCCGGGGGGAGTTCTAATGAAAAACTGTTTTTT. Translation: CASSPGGSSNEKLFF.

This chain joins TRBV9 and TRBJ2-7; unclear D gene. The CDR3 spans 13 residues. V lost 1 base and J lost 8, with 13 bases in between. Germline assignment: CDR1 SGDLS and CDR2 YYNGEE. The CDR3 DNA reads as TGTGCCAGCAGCGTATCGGACGGTTCCCAGCAGTACTTC. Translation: CASSVSDGSQQYF.

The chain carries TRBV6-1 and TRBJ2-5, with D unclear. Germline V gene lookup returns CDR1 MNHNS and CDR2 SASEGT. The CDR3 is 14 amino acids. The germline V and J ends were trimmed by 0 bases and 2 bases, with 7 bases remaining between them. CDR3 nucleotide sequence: TGTGCCAGCAGTGAAGCTGCAGCTCAAGAGACCCAGTACTTC. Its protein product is CASSEAAAQETQYF.

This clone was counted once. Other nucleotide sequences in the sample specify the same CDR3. CDR3 amino acids: CASSQEDSYEQYF. As DNA, the CDR3 is TGCGCCAGCAGCCAAGAAGACAGCTACGAGCAGTACTTC. This rearrangement joins TRBV4-1 to TRBJ2-7, with D perhaps TRBD1 (5 bases). Germline CDR1 is MGHRA and CDR2 is YSYEKL. The CDR3 runs to 13 residues. Trimming removed 0 bases from V and 3 bases from J, with 6 bases in between.

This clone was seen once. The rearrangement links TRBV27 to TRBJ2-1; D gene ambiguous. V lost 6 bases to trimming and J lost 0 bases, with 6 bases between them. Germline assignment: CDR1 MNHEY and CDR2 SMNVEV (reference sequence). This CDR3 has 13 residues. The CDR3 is CASSAGSYNEQFF. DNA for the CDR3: TGTGCCAGCAGCGCTGGCTCCTACAATGAGCAGTTCTTC.

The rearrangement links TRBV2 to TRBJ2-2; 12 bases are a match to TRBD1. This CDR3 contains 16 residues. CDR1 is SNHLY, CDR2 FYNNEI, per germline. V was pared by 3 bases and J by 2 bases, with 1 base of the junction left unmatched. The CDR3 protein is CASSDGTGGNTGELFF. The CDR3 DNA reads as TGTGCCAGCAGTGATGGGACAGGGGGCAACACCGGGGAGCTGTTTTTT.